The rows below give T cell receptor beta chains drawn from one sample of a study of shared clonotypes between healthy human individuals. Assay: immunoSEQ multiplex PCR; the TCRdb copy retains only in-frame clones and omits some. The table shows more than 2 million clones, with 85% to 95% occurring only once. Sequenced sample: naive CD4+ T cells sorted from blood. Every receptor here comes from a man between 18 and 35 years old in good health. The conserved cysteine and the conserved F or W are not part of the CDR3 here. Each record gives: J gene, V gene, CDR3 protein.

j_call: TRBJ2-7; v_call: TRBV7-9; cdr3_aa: ASSLEGTHEQY
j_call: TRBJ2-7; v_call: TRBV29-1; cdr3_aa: SAKRTGTIYEQY
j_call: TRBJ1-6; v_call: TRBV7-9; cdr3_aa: ASTFGEALNSPLH
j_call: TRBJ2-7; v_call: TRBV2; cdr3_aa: ASSVRDRGTEQY
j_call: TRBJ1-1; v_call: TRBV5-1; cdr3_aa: ASSEDRGRMNTEAF
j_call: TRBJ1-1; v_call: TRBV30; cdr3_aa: AWTRDMNTEAF
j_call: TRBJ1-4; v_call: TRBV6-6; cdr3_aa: ASKADGIATNEKLF
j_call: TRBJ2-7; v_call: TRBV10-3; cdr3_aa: ATGQPNSYEQY
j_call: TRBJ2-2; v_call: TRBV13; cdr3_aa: ASSSDRGQLLF
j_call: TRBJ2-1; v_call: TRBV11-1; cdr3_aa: ASSSRRGPSPDEQF
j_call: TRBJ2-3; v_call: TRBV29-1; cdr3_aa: SVVLAGGRTDTQY
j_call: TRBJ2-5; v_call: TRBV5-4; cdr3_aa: ASSPTSGGFQETQY
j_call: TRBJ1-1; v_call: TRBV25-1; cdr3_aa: ASRTTGLENTEAF
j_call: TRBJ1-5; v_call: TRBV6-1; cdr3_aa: ASSDSGRFGIYEPQH
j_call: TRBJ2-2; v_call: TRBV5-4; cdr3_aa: ASSLRGRATGELF
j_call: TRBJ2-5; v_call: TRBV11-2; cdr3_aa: ASSPRQGARETQY
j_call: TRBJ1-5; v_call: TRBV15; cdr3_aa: ATSRDRADISLH
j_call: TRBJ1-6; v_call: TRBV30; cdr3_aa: AWSVSGGNSPLH
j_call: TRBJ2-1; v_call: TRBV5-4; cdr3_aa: ASSRQSSLNEQF
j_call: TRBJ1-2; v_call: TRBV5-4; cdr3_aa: ASSLGQGVGYT
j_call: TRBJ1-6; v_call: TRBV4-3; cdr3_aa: ASSRYNSPLH
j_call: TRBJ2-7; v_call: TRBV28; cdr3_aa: ASSSGGTSSYEQY
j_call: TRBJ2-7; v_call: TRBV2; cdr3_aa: ASSELDPLVHEQY
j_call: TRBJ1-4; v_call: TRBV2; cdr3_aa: ASRVQATNEKLF
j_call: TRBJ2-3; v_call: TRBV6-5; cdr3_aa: ASSKGTSADTQY
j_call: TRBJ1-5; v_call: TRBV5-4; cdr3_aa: ASSLWGSQPQH
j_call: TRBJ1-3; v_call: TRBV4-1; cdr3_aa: ASSQGGQVSGNTIY
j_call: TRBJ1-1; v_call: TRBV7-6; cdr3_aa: ASSKIQFLPEAF
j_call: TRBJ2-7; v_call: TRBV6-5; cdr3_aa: ASSGLAGEQY
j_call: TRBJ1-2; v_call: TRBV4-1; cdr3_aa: ASMGTRGRNYGYT
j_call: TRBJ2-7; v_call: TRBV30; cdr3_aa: AWKRSYEQY
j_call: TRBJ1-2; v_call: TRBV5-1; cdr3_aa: ASTRDPGQSYGYT
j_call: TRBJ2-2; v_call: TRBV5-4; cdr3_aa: ASSLELSGELF
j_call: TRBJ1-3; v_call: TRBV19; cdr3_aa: ASSIGTSGNTIY
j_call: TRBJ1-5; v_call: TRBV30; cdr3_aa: AWSGTGFMKPQH
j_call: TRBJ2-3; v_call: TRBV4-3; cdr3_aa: ASSQGGGPSTDTQY
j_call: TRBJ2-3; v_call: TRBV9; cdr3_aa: ASSVGRGAVTDTQY
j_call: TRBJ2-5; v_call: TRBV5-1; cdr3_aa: ASSLASSSGTLETQY
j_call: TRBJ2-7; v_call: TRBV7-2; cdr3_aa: ASSNGAGGPAYEQY
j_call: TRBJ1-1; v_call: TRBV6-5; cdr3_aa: ASSGGGYTEAF
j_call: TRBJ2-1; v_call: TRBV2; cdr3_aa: ASSPGQGFYEQF
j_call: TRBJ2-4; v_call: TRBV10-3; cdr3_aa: AISETGQVIAKNIQY
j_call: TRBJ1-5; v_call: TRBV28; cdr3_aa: ASSQTGGGQPQH
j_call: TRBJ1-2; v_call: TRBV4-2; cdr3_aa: ASSLSGTENYGYT
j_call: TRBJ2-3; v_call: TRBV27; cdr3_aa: ASSRALAPDTQY
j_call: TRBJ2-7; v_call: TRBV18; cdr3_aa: ASSRGTSGRAGPYEQY